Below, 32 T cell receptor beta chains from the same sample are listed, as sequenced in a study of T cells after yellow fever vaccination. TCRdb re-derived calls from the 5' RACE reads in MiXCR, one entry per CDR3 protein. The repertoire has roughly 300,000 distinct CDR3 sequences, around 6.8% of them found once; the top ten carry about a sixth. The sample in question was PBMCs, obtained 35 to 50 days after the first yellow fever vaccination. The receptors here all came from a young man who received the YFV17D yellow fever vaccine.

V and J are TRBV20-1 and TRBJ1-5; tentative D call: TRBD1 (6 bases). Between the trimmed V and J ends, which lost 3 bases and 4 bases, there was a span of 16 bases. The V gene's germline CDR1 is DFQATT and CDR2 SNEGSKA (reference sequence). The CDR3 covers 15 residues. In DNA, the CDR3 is TGCAGTGCTAGTCTGACAGGCAAATCGAATCAGCCCCAGCATTTT. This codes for CSASLTGKSNQPQHF.

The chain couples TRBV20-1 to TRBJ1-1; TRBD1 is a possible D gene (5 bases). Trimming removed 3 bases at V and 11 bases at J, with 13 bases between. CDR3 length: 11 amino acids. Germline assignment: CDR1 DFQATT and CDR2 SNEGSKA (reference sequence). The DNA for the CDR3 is TGCAGTGCTAGTCCAGGGTATGGTGCTTTCTTT. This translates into CSASPGYGAFF.

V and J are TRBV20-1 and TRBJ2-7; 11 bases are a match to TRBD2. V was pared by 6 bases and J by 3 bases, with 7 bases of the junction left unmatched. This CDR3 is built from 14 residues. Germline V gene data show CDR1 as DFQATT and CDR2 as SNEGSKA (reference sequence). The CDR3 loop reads CSAPSGGLLYEQYV. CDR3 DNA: TGCAGTGCCCCTAGCGGGGGGCTTCTCTACGAGCAGTACGTC.

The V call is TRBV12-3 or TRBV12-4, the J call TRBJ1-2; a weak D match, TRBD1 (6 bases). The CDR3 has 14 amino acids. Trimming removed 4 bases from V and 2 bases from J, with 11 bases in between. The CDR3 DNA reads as TGTGCCAGCAGTTCTGTGGGGGCGAACTATGGCTACACCTTC. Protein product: CASSSVGANYGYTF.

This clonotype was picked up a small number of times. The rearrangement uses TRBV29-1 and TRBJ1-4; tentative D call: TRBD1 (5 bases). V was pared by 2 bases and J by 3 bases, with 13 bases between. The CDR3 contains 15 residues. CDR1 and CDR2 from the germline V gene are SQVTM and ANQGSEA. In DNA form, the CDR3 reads TGCAGCGTTGAATTGCCGGGGGGGGCTAATGAAAAACTGTTTTTT. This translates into CSVELPGGANEKLFF.

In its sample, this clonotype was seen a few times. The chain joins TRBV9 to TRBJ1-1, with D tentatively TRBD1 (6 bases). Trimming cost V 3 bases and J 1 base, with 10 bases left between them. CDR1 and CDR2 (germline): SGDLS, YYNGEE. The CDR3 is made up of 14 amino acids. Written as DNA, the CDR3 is TGTGCCAGCAGCGCCAAGGGACAGAACACTGAAGCTTTCTTT. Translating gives CASSAKGQNTEAFF.

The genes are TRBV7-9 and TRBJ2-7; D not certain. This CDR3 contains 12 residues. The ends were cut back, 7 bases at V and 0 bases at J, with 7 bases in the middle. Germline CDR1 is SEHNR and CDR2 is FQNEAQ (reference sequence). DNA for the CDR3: TGTGCCAGCAACGGGCTCTCCTACGAGCAGTACTTC. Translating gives CASNGLSYEQYF.

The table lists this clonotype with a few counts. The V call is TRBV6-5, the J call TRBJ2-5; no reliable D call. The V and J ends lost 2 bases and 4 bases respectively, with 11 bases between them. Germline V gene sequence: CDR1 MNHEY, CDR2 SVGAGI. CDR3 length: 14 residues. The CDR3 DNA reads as TGTGCCAGCAGTTACCAGACCCCCCGAGAGACCCAGTACTTC. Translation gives CASSYQTPRETQYF.

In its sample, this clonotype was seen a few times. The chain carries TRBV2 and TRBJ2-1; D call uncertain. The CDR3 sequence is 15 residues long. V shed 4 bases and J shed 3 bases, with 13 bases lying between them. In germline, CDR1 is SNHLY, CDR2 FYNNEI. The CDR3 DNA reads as TGTGCCAGCAGTGCGGGCCTAGGCGTCTACAATGAGCAGTTCTTC. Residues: CASSAGLGVYNEQFF.

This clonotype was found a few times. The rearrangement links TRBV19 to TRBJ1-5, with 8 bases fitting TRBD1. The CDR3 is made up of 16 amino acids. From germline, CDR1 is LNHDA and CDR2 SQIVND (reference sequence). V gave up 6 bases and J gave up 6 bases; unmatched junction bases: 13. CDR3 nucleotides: TGTGCCAGTAGCCTAACTTCAGGGGGCTGGGGTCAGCCCCAGCATTTT. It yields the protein CASSLTSGGWGQPQHF.

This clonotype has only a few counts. CDR3 loop: CASSLLAGGSYEQYF. DNA for the CDR3: TGTGCCAGCAGCTTACTAGCGGGGGGCTCCTACGAGCAGTACTTC. V usage is TRBV7-8 and J usage is TRBJ2-7; 11 bases map to TRBD2. The junction had 0 bases not matched to a gene; V was cut back by 2 bases and J by 0 bases. This CDR3 comprises 15 residues. Per the germline V gene, CDR1 is SGHVS and CDR2 is FQNEAQ.

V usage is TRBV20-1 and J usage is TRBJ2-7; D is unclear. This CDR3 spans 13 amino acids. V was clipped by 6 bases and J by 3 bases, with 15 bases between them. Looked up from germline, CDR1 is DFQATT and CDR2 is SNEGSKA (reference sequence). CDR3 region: CSALGRLDYEQYF. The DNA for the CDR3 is TGCAGTGCCCTTGGGCGGTTAGACTACGAGCAGTACTTC.

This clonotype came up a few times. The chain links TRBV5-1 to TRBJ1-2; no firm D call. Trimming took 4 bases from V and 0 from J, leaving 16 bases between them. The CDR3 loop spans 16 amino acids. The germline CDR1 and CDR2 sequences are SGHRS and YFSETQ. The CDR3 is CASSPLQAGSNYGYTF. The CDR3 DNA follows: TGCGCCAGCAGCCCTCTGCAGGCAGGATCTAACTATGGCTACACCTTC. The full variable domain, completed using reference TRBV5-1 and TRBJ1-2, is KAGVTQTPRYLIKTRGQQVTLSCSPISGHRSVSWYQQTPGQGLQFLFEYFSETQRNKGNFPGRFSGRQFSNSRSEMNVSTLELGDSALYLCASSPLQAGSNYGYTFGSGTRLTVV.

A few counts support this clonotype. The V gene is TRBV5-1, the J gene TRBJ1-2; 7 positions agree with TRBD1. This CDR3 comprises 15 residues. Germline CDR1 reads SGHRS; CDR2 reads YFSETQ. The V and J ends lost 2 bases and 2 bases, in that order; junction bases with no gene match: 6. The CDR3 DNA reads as TGCGCCAGCAGCTTAGGTCAGGGGGTAAACTATGGCTACACCTTC. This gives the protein CASSLGQGVNYGYTF.

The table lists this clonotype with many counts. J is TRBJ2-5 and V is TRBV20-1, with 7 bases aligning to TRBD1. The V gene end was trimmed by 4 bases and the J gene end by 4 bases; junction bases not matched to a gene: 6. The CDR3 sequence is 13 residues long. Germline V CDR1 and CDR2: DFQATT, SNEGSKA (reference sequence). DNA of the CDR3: TGCAGTGCTAAAAGACAGGGCCTAGAGACCCAGTACTTC. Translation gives CSAKRQGLETQYF.

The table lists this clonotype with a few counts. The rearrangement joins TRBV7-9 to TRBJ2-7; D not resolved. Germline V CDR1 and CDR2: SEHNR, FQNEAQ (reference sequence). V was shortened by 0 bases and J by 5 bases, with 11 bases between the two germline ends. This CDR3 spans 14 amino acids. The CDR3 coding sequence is TGTGCCAGCAGCTTAGCGAGTTCCGTCCACGAGCAGTACTTC. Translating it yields CASSLASSVHEQYF.

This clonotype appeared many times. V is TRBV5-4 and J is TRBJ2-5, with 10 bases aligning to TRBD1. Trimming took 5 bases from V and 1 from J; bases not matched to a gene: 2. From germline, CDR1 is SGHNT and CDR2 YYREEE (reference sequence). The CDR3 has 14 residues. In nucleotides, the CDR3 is TGTGCCAGCAGTCGACAGGGGGCCCAAGAGACCCAGTACTTC. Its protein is CASSRQGAQETQYF.

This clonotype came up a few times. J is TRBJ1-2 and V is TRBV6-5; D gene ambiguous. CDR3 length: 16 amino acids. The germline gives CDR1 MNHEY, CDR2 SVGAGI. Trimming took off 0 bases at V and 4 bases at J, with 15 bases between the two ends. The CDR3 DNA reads TGTGCCAGCAGTTACTCGTTTGGGCAGATAGCCTATGGCTACACCTTC. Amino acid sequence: CASSYSFGQIAYGYTF.

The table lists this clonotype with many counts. CDR3 in amino acids: CASSDLKGGGETQYF. In nucleotides, the CDR3 is TGCGCCAGCAGCGACCTCAAGGGGGGCGGAGAGACCCAGTACTTC. The chain employs TRBV5-1 and TRBJ2-5; D is tentatively TRBD1 or TRBD2 (6 bases each). The CDR3 runs 15 residues. The V end lost 4 bases, the J end lost 4 bases, and 17 bases lay between the germline ends. Per the germline V gene, CDR1 is SGHRS and CDR2 is YFSETQ.

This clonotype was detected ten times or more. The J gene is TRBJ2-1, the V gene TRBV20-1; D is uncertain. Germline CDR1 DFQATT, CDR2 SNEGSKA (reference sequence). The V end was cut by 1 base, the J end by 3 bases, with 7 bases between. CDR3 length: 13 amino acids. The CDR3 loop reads CSARGTIYNEQFF. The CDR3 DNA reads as TGCAGTGCTAGAGGGACGATCTACAATGAGCAGTTCTTC.

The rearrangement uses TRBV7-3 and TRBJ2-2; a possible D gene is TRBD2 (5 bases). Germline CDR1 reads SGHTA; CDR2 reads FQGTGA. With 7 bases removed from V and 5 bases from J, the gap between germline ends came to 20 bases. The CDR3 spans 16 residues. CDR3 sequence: CASTQSAGGGTGELFF. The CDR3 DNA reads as TGTGCCAGCACCCAATCGGCAGGAGGTGGAACCGGGGAGCTGTTTTTT. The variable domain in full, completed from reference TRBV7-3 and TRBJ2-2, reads GAGVSQTPSNKVTEKGKYVELRCDPISGHTALYWYRQSLGQGPEFLIYFQGTGAADDSGLPNDRFFAVRPEGSVSTLKIQRTERGDSAVYLCASTQSAGGGTGELFFGEGSRLTVL.

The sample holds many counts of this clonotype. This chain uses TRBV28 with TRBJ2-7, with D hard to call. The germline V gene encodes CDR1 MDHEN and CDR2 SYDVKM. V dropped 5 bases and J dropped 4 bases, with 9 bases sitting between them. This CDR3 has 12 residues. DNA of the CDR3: TGTGCCAGCAGTGTTGATATGTACGAGCAGTACGTC. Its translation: CASSVDMYEQYV.

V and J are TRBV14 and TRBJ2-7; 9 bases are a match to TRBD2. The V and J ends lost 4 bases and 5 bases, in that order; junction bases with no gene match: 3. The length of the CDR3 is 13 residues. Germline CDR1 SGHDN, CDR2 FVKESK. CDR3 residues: CASSRTSAHEQYF. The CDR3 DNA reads TGTGCCAGCAGCCGGACTAGCGCCCACGAGCAGTACTTC.

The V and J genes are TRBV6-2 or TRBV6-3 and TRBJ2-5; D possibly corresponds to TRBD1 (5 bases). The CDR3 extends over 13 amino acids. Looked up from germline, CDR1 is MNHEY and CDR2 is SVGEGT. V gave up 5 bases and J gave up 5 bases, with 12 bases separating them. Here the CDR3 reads CASSPRVFETQYF. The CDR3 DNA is TGTGCCAGCAGTCCCAGGGTATTTGAGACCCAGTACTTC.

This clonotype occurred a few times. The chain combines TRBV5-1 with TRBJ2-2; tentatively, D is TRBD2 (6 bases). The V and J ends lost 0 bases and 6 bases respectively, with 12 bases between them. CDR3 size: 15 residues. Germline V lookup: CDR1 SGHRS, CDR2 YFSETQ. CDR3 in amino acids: CASSLVGQRAGELFF. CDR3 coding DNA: TGCGCCAGCAGCTTGGTTGGGCAGCGGGCCGGGGAGCTGTTTTTT.

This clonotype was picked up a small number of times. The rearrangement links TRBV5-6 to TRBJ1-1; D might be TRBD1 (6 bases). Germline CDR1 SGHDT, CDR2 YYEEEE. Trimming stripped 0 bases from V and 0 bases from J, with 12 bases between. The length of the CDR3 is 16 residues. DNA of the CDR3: TGTGCCAGCAGCTTGGTCAGGGGAGGGGTGAACACTGAAGCTTTCTTT. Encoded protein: CASSLVRGGVNTEAFF.

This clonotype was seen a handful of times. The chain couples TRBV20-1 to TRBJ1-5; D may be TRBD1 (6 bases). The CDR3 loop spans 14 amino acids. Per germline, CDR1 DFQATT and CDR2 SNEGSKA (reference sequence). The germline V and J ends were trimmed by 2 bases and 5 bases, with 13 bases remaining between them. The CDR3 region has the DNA TGCAGTGCTAGAACTGGGGGCTTCTATCAGCCCCAGCATTTT. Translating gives CSARTGGFYQPQHF.

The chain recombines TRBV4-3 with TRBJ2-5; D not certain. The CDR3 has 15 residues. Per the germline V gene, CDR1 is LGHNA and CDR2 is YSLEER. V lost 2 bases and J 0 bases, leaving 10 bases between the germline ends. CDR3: CASSQSPYYQETQYF. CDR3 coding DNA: TGCGCCAGCAGCCAAAGTCCGTATTACCAAGAGACCCAGTACTTC.

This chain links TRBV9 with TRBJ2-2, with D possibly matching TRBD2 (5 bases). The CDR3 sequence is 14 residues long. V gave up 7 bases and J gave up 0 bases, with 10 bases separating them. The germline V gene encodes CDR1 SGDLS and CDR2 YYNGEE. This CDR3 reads CASGLEANTGELFF. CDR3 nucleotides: TGTGCCAGCGGACTCGAAGCGAACACCGGGGAGCTGTTTTTT. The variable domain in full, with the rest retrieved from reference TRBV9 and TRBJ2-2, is DSGVTQTPKHLITATGQRVTLRCSPRSGDLSVYWYQQSLDQGLQFLIQYYNGEERAKGNILERFSAQQFPDLHSELNLSSLELGDSALYFCASGLEANTGELFFGEGSRLTVL.

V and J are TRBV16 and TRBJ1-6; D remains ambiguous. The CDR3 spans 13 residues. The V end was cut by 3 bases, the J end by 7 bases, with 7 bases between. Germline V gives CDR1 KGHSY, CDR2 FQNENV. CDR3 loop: CASSHMGNSPLHF. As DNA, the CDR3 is TGTGCCAGCAGCCACATGGGGAATTCACCCCTCCACTTT.

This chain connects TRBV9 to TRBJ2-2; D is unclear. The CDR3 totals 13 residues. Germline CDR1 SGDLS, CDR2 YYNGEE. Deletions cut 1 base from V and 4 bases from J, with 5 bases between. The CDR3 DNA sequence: TGTGCCAGCAGCGTATTCGTCACCGGGGAGCTGTTTTTT. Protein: CASSVFVTGELFF.

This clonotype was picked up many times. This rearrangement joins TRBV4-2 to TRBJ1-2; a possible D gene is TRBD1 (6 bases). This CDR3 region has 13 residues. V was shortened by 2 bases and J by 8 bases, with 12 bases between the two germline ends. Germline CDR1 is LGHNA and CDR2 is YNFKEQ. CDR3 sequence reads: CASSQPGAWGYTF. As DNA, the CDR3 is TGTGCCAGCAGCCAACCAGGGGCATGGGGCTACACCTTC.